This TCR beta chain was documented in a study of cytomegalovirus exposure and HLA in healthy donors. The study, taken as a whole, reports: Productive status was seen about 87% or about 30% of the time for most TCR beta V segments in an earlier analysis. HLA-A and HLA-B allele assignments for most subjects were reportedly predicted accurately using TCR beta sequences. Later analysis associated a missense DCLRE1C variant with TCR beta V- and J-gene trimming. A later analysis reported that several of the most significant clusters appeared to be linked to common viral pathogens, among them Epstein-Barr virus.

With respect to this clone: Its matching antigen is unknown.

V was clipped by 4 bases and J by 2 bases; unmatched bases: 7. Germline V gives CDR1 SGHRS, CDR2 YFSETQ. The CDR3 length is 15 residues. The PCR used 60 Vbeta and 13 Jbeta primers. Some clones are missing from TCRdb's copy, which holds only in-frame ones; the method was immunoSEQ multiplex PCR. This sample's table reports 150,000 to 200,000 clones. The receptor was derived from a woman in her sixties in good health and CMV-seronegative. The sample comprised PBMCs. The chain joins TRBV5-1 to TRBJ2-3, with TRBD2 matching over 7 bases. CDR3 region: CASSETSLNTDTQYF. Here the CDR3 DNA reads TGCGCCAGCAGCGAGACTAGCTTGAACACAGATACGCAGTATTTT.